The present TCR beta chain was sequenced within a study of OX40 agonist ivuxolimab in advanced cancers. Study-level results: The expanded peripheral T cells' antigen specificity was not determined.

With regard to this clone: The antigen remains undetermined.

Sequencing was performed with immunoSEQ multiplex PCR; in TCRdb, only in-frame clones are kept and a portion is missing. The data contain around 56,000 clones, 70% to 90% of them singletons. This sequence originates from an adult with an advanced solid tumor such as melanoma, head and neck, liver or kidney cancer. The sample in question was CD4+ or CD8+ T cells sorted from blood, obtained in a trial of the OX40 agonist ivuxolimab.

CDR3 coding DNA: TGTGCCAGCAGCTTAGTGGGACGAACCTACGAGCAGTACTTC. Amino acid sequence: CASSLVGRTYEQYF. The V and J genes are TRBV11-1 and TRBJ2-7; the D gene could be TRBD1 or TRBD2 (5 bases each). Germline CDR1 SGHAT, CDR2 FQDESV (reference sequence). V was trimmed by 1 base and J by 2 bases, leaving 9 bases between them. CDR3 size: 14 residues.